This T cell receptor beta chain was identified in a study of T cells in Graves' hyperthyroidism and ophthalmopathy. Trimming cost V 6 bases and J 3 bases; bases outside gene matches: 9. The CDR3 spans 16 residues. The germline V gene encodes CDR1 MNHEY and CDR2 SMNVEV (reference sequence). Researchers amplified the TCR beta CDR3 regions from RNA transcripts. An initial round of RT-PCR targeting the TCR CDR3 relied on the HTBI primer set. TCRdb re-called the multiplex PCR reads through MiXCR, storing one row per CDR3 protein. Of 130,000 or so distinct CDR3 sequences in the sample, roughly a fifth are singletons; the top ten hold 65% to 80%. Many counts were recorded for this clonotype.

Material for sequencing was blood. The sequence was obtained from a woman between 45 and 60 years old with Graves' hyperthyroidism that later progressed to Graves' ophthalmopathy. The V gene is TRBV27, the J gene TRBJ2-7, with 12 bases aligning to TRBD2. The CDR3 region has the DNA TGTGCCAGCAGACCCATAGCGACTAGCGGGAGCTACGAGCAGTACTTC. It translates to CASRPIATSGSYEQYF.